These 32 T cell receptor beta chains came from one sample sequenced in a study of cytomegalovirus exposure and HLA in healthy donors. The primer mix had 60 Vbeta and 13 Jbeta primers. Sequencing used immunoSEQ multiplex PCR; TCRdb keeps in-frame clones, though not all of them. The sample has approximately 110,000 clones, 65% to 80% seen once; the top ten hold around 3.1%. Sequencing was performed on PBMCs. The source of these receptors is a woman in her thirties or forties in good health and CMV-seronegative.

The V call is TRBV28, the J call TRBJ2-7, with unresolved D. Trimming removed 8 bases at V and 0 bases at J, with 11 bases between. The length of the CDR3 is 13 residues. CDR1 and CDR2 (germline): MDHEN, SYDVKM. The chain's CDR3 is CASEAVSSYEQYF. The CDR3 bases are TGTGCCAGCGAGGCGGTTAGCTCCTACGAGCAGTACTTC.

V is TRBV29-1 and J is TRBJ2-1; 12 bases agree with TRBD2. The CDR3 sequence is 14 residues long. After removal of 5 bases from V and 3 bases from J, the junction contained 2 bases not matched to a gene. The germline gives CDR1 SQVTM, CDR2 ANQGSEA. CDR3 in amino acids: CSVSTSGGYNEQFF. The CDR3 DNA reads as TGCAGCGTTTCGACTAGCGGGGGCTACAATGAGCAGTTCTTC.

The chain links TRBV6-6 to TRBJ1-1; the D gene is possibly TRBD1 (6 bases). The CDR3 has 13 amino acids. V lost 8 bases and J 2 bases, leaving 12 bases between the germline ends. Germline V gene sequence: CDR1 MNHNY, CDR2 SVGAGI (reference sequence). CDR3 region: CASGRTVNTEAFF. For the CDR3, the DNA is TGTGCCAGCGGTAGGACAGTTAACACTGAAGCTTTCTTT.

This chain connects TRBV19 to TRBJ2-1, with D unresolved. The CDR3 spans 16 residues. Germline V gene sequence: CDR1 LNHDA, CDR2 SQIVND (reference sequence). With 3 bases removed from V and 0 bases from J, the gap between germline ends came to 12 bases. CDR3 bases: TGTGCCAGTAGTATTCGGCTAGAGAGCTCCTACAATGAGCAGTTCTTC. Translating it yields CASSIRLESSYNEQFF.

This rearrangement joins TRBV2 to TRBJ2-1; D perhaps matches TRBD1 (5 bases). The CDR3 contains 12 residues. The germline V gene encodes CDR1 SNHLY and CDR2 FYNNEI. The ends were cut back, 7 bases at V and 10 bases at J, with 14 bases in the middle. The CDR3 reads CASTEKQAEQFF. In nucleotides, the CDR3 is TGTGCCAGCACCGAAAAACAGGCCGAGCAGTTCTTC.

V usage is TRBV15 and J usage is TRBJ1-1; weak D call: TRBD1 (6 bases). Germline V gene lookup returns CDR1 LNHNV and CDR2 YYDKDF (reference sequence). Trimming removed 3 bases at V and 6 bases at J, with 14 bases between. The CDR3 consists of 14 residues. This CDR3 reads CATSRGRGSAEAFF. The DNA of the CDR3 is TGTGCCACCAGCAGGGGGAGGGGGAGTGCTGAAGCTTTCTTT.

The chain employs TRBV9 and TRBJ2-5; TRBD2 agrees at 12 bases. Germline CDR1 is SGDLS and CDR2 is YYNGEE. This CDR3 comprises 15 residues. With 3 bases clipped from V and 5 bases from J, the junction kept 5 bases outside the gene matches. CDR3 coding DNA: TGTGCCAGCAGCGGTCGACTAGCGGGGGAGGAGACCCAGTACTTC. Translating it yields CASSGRLAGEETQYF.

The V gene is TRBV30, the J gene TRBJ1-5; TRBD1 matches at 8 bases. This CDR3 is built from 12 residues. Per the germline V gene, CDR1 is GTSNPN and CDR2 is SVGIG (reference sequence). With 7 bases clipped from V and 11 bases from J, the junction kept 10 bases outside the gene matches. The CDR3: CASQGAQGSQHF. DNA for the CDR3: TGTGCCTCCCAGGGGGCCCAGGGGTCCCAGCATTTT.

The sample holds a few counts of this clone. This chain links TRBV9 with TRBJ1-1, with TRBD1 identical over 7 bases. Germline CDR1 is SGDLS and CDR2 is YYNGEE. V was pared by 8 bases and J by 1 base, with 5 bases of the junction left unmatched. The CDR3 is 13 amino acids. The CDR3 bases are TGTGCCAGTTCGACAGGGTGGAACACTGAAGCTTTCTTT. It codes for CASSTGWNTEAFF.

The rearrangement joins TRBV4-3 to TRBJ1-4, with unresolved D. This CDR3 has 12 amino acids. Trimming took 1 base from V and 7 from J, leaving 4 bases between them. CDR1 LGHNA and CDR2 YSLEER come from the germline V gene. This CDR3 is CASSQGGEKLFF. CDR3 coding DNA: TGCGCCAGCAGCCAAGGAGGTGAAAAACTGTTTTTT.

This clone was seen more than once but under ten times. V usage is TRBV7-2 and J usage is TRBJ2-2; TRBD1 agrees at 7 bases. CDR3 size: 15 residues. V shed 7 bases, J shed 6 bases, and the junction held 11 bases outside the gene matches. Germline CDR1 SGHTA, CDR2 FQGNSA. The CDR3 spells CASMSRDRAAGELFF. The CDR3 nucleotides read TGTGCCAGCATGAGCCGGGACAGAGCCGCCGGGGAGCTGTTTTTT.

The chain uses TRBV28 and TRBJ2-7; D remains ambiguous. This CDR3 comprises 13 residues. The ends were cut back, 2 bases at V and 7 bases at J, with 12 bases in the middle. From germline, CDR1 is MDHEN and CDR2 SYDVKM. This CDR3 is CASSLRSSWEQYF. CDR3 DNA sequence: TGTGCCAGCAGTTTAAGGAGTAGTTGGGAGCAGTACTTC.

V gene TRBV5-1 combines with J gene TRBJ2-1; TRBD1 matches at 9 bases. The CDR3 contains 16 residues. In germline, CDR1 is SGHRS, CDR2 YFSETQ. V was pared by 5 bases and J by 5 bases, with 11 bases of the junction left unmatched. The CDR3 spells CASSPQGDRVNNEQFF. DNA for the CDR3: TGCGCCAGCAGTCCCCAAGGGGACAGGGTAAACAATGAGCAGTTCTTC.

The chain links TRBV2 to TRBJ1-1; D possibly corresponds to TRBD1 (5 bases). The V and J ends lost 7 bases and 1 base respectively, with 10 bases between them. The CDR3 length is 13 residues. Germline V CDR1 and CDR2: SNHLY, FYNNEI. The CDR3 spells CASKTGPNTEAFF. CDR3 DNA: TGTGCCAGCAAAACAGGACCGAACACTGAAGCTTTCTTT.

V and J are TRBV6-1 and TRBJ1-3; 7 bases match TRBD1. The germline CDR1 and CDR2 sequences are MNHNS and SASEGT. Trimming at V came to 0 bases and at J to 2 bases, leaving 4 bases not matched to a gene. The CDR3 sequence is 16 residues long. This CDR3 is CASSEAWDSTGNTIYF. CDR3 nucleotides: TGTGCCAGCAGTGAAGCATGGGACAGTACTGGAAACACCATATATTTT.

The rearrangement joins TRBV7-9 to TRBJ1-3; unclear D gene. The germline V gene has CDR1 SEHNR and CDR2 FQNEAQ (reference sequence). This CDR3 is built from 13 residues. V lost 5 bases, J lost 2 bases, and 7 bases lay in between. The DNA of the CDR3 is TGTGCCAGCAGCCCCCGCGCTGGAAACACCATATATTTT. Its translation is CASSPRAGNTIYF.

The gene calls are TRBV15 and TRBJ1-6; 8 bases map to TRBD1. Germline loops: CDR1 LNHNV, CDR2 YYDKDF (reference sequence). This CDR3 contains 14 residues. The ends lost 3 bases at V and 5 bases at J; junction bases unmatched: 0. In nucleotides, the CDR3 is TGTGCCACCAGCAGGGACAGGGATAATTCACCCCTCCACTTT. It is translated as CATSRDRDNSPLHF.

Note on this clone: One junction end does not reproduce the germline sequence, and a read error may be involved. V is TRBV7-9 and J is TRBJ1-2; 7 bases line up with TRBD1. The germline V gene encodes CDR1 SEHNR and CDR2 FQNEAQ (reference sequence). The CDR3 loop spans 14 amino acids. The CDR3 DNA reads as TGTTCCAGCAGCCGTACCGGGACAGACTATGGCTACACCTTC. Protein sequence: CSSSRTGTDYGYTF.

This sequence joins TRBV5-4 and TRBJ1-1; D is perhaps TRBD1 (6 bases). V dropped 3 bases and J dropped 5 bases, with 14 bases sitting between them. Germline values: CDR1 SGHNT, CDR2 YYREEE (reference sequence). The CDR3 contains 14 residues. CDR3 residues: CASSSRGGATEAFF. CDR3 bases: TGTGCCAGCAGCTCTAGAGGGGGGGCGACTGAAGCTTTCTTT.

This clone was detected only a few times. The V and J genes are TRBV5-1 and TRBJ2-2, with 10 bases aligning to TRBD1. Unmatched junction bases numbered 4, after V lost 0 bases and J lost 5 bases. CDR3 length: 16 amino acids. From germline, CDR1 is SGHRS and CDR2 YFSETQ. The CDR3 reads CASSLARTGGTGELFF. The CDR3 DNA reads TGCGCCAGCAGCTTGGCTCGGACAGGGGGGACCGGGGAGCTGTTTTTT.

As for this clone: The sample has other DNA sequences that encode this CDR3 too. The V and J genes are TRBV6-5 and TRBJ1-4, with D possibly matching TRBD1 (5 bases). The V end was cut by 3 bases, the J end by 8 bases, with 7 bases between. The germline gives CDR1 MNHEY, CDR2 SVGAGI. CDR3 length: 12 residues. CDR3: CASSYGGEKLFF. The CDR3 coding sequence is TGTGCCAGCAGTTATGGGGGGGAAAAACTGTTTTTT.

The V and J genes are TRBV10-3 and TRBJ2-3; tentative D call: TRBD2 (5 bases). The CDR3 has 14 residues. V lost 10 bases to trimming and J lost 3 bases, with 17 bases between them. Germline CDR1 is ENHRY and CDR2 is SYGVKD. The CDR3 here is CATQKEGITDTQYF. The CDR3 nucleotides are TGTGCCACCCAAAAAGAGGGAATTACAGATACGCAGTATTTT.

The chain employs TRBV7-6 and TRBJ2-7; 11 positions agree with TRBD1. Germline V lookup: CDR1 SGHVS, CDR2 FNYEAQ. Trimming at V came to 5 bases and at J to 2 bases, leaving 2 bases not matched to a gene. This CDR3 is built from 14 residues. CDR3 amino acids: CASSQDRGPYEQYF. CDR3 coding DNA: TGTGCCAGCAGCCAGGACAGGGGGCCCTACGAGCAGTACTTC.

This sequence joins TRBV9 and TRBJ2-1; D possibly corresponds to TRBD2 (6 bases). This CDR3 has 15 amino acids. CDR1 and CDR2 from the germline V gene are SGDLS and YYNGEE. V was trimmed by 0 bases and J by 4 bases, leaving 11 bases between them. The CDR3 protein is CASSVEVAGYNEQFF. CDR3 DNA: TGTGCCAGCAGCGTAGAGGTCGCGGGATACAATGAGCAGTTCTTC.

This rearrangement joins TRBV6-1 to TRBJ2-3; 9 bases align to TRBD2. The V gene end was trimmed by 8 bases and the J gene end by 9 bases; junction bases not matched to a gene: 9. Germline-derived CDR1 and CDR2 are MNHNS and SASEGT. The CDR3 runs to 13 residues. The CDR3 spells CASLEKRGATQYF. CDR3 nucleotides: TGTGCCAGCCTAGAAAAGCGGGGGGCGACGCAGTATTTT.

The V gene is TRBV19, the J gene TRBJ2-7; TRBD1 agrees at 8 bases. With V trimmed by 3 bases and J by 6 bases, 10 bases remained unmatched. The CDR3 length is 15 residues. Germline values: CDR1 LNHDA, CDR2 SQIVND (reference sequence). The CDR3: CASSMAGQGAGEQYF. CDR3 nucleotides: TGTGCCAGTAGTATGGCGGGTCAGGGGGCGGGCGAGCAGTACTTC.

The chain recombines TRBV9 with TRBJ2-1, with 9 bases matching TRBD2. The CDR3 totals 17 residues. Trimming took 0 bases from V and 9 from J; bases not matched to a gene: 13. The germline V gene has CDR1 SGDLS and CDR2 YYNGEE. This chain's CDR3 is CASSVELKGVAGVEQFF. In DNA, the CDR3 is TGTGCCAGCAGCGTAGAACTTAAGGGGGTAGCGGGAGTTGAGCAGTTCTTC.

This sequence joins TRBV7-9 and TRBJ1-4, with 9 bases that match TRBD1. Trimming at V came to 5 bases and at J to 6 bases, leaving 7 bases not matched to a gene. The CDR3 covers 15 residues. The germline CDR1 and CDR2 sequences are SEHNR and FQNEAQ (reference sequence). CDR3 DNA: TGTGCCAGCAGCCAACGGACAGGGGTTTATGAAAAACTGTTTTTT. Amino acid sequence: CASSQRTGVYEKLFF. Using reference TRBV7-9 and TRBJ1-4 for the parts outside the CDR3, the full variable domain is DTGVSQNPRHKITKRGQNVTFRCDPISEHNRLYWYRQTLGQGPEFLTYFQNEAQLEKSRLLSDRFSAERPKGSFSTLEIQRTEQGDSAMYLCASSQRTGVYEKLFFGSGTQLSVL.

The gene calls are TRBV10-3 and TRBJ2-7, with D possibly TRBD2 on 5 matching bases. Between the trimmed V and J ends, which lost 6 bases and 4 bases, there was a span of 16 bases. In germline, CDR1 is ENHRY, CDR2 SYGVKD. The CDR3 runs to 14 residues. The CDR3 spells CAIRAGLPTYEQYF. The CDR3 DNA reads TGTGCCATCAGGGCCGGACTTCCCACTTACGAGCAGTACTTC.

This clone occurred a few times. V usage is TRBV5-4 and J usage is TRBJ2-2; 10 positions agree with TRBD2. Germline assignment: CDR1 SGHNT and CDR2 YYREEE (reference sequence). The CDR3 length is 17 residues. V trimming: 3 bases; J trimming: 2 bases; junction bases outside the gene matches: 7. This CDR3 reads CASSSAAGGLNTGELFF. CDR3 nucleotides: TGTGCCAGCAGCTCGGCAGCGGGAGGGCTTAACACCGGGGAGCTGTTTTTT.

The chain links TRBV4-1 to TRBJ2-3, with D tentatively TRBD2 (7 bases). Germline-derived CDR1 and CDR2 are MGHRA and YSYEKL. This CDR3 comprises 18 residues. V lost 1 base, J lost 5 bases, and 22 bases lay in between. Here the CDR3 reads CASSQVGGRGGDIDTQYF. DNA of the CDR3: TGCGCCAGCAGCCAAGTCGGCGGGAGAGGGGGTGACATAGATACGCAGTATTTT.

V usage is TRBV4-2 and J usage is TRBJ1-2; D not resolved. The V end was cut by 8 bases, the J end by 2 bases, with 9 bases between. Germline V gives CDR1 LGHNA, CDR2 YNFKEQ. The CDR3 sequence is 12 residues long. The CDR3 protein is CASGQANYGYTF. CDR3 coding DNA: TGTGCCAGCGGTCAAGCAAACTATGGCTACACCTTC.